This TCR beta chain was sequenced in a study of T-cell memory formation after mild COVID-19. The CDR3 consists of 12 residues. V lost 7 bases to trimming and J lost 7 bases, with 11 bases between them. TCRdb reprocessed the 5' RACE reads with MiXCR, giving one entry per CDR3 protein. The sample consists of 85,000 to 130,000 distinct CDR3 sequences, over 15% of them appearing once. In this sample, this clonotype turned up a few times. The sequence was obtained from an adult woman who had mild COVID-19 (a few samples of this study predate the infection). Cell type and time point are not known. The sample taken for sequencing was PBMCs or a T cell subset sorted from them (not recorded which). The V call is TRBV12-3 or TRBV12-4, the J call TRBJ2-1, with D uncertain. CDR3 region: CASTLSRNEQFF. CDR3 DNA sequence: TGTGCCAGCACCCTTAGCAGGAATGAGCAGTTCTTC.